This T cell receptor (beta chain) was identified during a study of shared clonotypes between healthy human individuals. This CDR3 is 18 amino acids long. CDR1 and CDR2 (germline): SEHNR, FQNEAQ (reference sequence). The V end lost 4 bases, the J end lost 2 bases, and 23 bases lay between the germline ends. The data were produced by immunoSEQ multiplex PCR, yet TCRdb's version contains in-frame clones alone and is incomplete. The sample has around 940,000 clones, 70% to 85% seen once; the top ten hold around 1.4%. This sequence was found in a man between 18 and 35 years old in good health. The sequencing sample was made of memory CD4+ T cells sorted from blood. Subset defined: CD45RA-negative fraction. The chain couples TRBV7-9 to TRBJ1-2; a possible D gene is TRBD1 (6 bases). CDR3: CASSSRGYLTGVNYGYTF. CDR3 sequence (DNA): TGTGCCAGCAGCTCCCGGGGATATTTGACAGGAGTAAACTATGGCTACACCTTC.